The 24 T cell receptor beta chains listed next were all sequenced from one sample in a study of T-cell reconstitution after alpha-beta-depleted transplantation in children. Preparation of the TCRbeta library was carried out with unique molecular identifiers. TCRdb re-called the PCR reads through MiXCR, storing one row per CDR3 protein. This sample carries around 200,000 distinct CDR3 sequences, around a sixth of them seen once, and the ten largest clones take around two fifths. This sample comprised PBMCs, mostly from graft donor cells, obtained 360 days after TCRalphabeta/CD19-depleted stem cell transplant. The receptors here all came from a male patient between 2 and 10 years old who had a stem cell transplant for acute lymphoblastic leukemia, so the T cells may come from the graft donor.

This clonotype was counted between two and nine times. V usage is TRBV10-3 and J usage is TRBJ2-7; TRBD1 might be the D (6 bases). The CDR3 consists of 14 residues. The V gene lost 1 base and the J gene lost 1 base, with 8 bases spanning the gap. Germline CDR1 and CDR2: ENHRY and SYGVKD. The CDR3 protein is CAISEFRGSYEQYF. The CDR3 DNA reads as TGTGCCATCAGTGAGTTTAGGGGGTCCTACGAGCAGTACTTC.

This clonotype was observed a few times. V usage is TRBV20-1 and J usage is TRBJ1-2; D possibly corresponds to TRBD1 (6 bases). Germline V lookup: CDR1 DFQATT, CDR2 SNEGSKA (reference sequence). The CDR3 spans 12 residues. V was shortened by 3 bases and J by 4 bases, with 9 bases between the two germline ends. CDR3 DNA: TGCAGTGCTAGGGGGGGCTCCTATGGCTACACCTTC. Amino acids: CSARGGSYGYTF.

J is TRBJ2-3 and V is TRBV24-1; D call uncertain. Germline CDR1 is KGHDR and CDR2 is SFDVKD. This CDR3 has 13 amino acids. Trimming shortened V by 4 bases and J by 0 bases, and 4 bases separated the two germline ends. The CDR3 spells CATSDYSTDTQYF. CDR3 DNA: TGTGCCACCAGTGACTATAGCACAGATACGCAGTATTTT.

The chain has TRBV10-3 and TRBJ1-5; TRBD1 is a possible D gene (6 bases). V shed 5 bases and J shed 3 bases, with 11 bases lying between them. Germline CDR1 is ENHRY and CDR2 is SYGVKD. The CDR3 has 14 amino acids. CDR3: CAISSGQLNQPQHF. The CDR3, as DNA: TGTGCCATCAGTTCTGGACAGCTCAATCAGCCCCAGCATTTT.

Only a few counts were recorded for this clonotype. For the CDR3, the DNA is TGTGCCAGCAGTTATCCCATGACTAGCGGGGGGAAGGACAATGAGCAGTTCTTC. Its protein is CASSYPMTSGGKDNEQFF. The genes are TRBV6-2 or TRBV6-3 and TRBJ2-1; TRBD2 matches 13 bases. Germline CDR1 and CDR2: MNHEY and SVGEGT. This CDR3 contains 18 residues. V gave up 3 bases and J gave up 5 bases; unmatched junction bases: 10.

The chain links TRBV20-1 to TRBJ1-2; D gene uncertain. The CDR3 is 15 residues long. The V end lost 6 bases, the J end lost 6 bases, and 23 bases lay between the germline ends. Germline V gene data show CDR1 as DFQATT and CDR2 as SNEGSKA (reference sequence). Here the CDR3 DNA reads TGCAGTGCCGAAGAGCCGACAACCACCTACGATGGCTACACCTTC. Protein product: CSAEEPTTTYDGYTF.

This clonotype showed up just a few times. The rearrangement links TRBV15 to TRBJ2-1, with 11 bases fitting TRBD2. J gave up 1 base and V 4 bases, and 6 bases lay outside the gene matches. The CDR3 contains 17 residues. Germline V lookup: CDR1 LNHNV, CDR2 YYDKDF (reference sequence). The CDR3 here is CATSKGTSGLSYNEQFF. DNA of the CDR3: TGTGCCACCAGCAAGGGGACTAGCGGACTTTCCTACAATGAGCAGTTCTTC.

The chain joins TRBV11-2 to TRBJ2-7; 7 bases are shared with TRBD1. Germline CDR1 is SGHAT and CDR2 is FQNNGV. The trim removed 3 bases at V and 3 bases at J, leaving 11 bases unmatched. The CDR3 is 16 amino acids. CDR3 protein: CASSFPLQGLSYEQYF. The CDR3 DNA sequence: TGTGCCAGCAGCTTTCCCTTACAGGGGCTTAGCTACGAGCAGTACTTC. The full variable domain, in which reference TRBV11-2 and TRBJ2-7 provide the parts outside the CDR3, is EAGVAQSPRYKIIEKRQSVAFWCNPISGHATLYWYQQILGQGPKLLIQFQNNGVVDDSQLPKDRFSAERLKGVDSTLKIQPAKLEDSAVYLCASSFPLQGLSYEQYFGPGTRLTVT.

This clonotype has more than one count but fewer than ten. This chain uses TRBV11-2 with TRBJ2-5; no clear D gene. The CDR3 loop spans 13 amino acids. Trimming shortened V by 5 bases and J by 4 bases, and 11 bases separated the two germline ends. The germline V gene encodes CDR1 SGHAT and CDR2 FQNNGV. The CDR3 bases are TGTGCCAGCAGCGAAGGACGGACAGAGACCCAGTACTTC. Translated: CASSEGRTETQYF.

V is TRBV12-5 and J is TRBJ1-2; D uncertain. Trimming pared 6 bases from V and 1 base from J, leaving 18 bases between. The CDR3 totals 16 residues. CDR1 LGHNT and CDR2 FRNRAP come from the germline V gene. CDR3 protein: CASGTLFLGINYGYTF. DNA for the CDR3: TGTGCTAGTGGCACCCTTTTTTTGGGGATTAACTATGGCTACACCTTC.

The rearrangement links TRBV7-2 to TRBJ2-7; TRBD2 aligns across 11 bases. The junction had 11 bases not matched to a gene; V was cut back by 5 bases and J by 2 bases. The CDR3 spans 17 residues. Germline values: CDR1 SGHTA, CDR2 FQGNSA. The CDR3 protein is CASSVQTGLAETYEQYF. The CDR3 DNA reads TGTGCCAGCAGCGTACAAACGGGACTAGCGGAGACCTACGAGCAGTACTTC.

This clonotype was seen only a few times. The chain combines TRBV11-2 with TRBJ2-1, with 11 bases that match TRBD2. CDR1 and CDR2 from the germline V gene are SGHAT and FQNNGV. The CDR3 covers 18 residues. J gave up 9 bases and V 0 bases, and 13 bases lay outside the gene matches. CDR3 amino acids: CASSLEEVAGGQWVEQFF. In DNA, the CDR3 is TGTGCCAGCAGCTTAGAAGAGGTAGCGGGGGGGCAGTGGGTTGAGCAGTTCTTC.

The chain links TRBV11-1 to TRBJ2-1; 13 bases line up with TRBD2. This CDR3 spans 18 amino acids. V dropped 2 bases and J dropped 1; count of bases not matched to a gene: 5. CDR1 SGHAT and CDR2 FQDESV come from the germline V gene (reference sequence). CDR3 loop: CASSLTSGGAFSYNEQFF. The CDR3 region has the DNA TGTGCCAGCAGCTTAACTAGCGGGGGGGCCTTTTCCTACAATGAGCAGTTCTTC.

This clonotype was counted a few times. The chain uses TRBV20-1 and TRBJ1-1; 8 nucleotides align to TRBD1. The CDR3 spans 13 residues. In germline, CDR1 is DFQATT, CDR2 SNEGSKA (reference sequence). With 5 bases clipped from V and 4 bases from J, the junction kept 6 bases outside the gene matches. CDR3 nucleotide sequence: TGCAGTGCTTTGACAGGGGTGGGCACTGAAGCTTTCTTT. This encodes CSALTGVGTEAFF.

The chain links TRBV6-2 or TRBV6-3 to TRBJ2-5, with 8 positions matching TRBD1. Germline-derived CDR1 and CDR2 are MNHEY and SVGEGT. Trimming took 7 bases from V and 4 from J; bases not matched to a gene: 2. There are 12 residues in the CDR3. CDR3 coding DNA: TGTGCCAGCAACACAGGGGGAGAGACCCAGTACTTC. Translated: CASNTGGETQYF.

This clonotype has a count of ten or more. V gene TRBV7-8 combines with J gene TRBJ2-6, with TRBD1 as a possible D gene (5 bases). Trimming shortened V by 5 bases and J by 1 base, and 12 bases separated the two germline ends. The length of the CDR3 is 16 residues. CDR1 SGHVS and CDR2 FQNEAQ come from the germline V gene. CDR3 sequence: CASSPNQGSGANVLTF. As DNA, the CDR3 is TGTGCCAGCAGCCCGAACCAGGGTTCTGGGGCCAACGTCCTGACTTTC.

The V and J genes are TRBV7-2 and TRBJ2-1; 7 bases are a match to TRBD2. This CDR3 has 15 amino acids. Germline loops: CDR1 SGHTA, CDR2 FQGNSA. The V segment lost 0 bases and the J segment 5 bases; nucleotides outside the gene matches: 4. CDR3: CASSLATGGHNEQFF. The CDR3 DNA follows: TGTGCCAGCAGCTTAGCGACGGGGGGACACAATGAGCAGTTCTTC.

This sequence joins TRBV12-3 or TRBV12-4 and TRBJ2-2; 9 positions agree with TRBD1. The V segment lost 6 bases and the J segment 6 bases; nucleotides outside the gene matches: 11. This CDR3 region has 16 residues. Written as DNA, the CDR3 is TGTGCCAGCAGGCCCTGGACAGGGGTAGTCGCCGGGGAGCTGTTTTTT. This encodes CASRPWTGVVAGELFF.

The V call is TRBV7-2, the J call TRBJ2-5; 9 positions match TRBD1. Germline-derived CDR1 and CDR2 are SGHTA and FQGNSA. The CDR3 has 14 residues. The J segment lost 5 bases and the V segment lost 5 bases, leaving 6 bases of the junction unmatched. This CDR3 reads CASSPQGAVETQYF. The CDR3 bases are TGTGCCAGCAGCCCACAGGGGGCGGTGGAGACCCAGTACTTC. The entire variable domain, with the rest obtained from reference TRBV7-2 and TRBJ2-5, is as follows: GAGVSQSPSNKVTEKGKDVELRCDPISGHTALYWYRQSLGQGLEFLIYFQGNSAPDKSGLPSDRFSAERTGGSVSTLTIQRTQQEDSAVYLCASSPQGAVETQYFGPGTRLLVL.

CDR3 in DNA: TGCAGTGCTAGGAACGCTCCCCTAGGCTATGGCTACACCTTC. Its protein is CSARNAPLGYGYTF. The chain links TRBV20-1 to TRBJ1-2; D not resolved. The CDR3 spans 14 residues. V was cut by 3 bases and J by 4 bases, with 15 bases left in between. CDR1 and CDR2 from the germline V gene are DFQATT and SNEGSKA (reference sequence).

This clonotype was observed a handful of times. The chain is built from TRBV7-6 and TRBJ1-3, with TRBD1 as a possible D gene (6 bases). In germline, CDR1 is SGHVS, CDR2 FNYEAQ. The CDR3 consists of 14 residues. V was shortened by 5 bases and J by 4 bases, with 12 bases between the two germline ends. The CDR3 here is CASSLRQAGNTIYF. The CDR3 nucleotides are TGTGCCAGCAGCCTAAGACAGGCCGGAAACACCATATATTTT.

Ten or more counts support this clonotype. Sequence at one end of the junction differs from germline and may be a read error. For the CDR3, the DNA is TGTGCCAGCAGTTTAGGGGGCGGCACTGAAGCTTTCTTT. Residues: CASSLGGGTEAFF. V gene TRBV7-9 combines with J gene TRBJ1-1; the match to TRBD1 covers 7 bases. The CDR3 extends over 13 amino acids. Germline CDR1 is SEHNR and CDR2 is FQNEAQ (reference sequence).

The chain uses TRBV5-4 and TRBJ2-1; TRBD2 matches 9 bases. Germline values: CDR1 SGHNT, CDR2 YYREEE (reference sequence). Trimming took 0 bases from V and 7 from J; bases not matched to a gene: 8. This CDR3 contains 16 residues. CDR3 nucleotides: TGTGCCAGCAGCTTGGGTGGCGGGAGGGCCACGAATGAGCAGTTCTTC. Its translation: CASSLGGGRATNEQFF.

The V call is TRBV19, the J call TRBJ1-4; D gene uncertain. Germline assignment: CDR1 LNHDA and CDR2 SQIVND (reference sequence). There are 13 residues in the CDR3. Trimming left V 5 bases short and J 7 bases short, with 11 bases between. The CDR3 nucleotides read TGTGCCAGTAGTCCCGGACTGGGTGAAAAACTGTTTTTT. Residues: CASSPGLGEKLFF.